Detailed here is one T cell receptor (beta chain). Its antigen remains unidentified. The sample is drawn from a study of Graves' ophthalmopathy and Graves' hyperthyroidism. Ages of hyperthyroidism patients ran from 18 to 65, and their diagnoses were new, under 2 months' duration. The PBMCs were taken from approximately 9.7 ml of fresh peripheral blood. Researchers took RNA transcripts and amplified TCR beta CDR3 regions from them. RT-PCR with HTBI primers came first, then second-round multiplex PCR. One entry per CDR3 protein, called by TCRdb with MiXCR from the multiplex PCR reads. The sample has 300,000 to 400,000 distinct CDR3 sequences; approximately 18% are singletons. The study's findings and limits: Thyroid clonotypes that were expanded above 0.001 frequency mostly also appeared in blood.

CDR1 LGHDT and CDR2 YNNKEL come from the germline V gene (reference sequence). V was pared by 0 bases and J by 4 bases, with 6 bases between. The CDR3 has 14 amino acids. This receptor was identified in an adult woman with stable Graves' hyperthyroidism. The J gene is TRBJ2-2, the V gene TRBV3-1; D is undetermined. Sequencing used peripheral blood. In DNA form, the CDR3 reads TGTGCCAGCAGCCAAGAGCACAGCACCGGGGAGCTGTTTTTT. It codes for CASSQEHSTGELFF.